A selection of T cell receptor beta chains follows, all from one sample in a study of T cell repertoires in cytomegalovirus infection. No antigen is known for these receptors. One entry per CDR3 protein results from TCRdb running MiXCR on the reads. Of 28,000 or so distinct CDR3 sequences in the sample, about a fifth are singletons; the top ten hold about 82%. Source: CD8+ T cells from cultured PBMCs, taken from culture after CMV antigen stimulation. The receptors originated from a human donor in good health (CMV status not recorded). Some clones in this sample may be carry-over from other donors' samples. CDR3s include the opening cysteine and the closing phenylalanine or tryptophan. A D gene is named only where the DNA matches it firmly. Only some rows state a clone size, as once, few, many or a class for expanded clones.

length	V	size	J	D	CDR3	DNA
16	TRBV28	few	TRBJ1-5	.	CASSLGGHRDNQPQHF	TGTGCCAGCAGTTTAGGGGGGCATCGGGACAATCAGCCCCAGCATTTT
13	TRBV19	few	TRBJ2-5	.	CASSLGIRETQYF	TGTGCCAGTTCTTTGGGGATTCGAGAGACCCAGTACTTC
14	TRBV27	.	TRBJ2-7	.	CASSYATGNYEQYF	TGTGCCAGCAGTTACGCCACAGGGAATTACGAGCAGTACTTC
16	TRBV7-9	.	TRBJ2-1	TRBD2	CASSLSPAGDWNEQFF	TGTGCCAGCAGCTTAAGTCCAGCGGGAGATTGGAATGAGCAGTTCTTC
12	TRBV27	few	TRBJ1-5	.	CASRRGDQPQHF	TGTGCCAGCAGGAGGGGGGATCAGCCCCAGCATTTT
13	TRBV6-2/TRBV6-3	few	TRBJ2-1	TRBD2	CASGLAGYNEQFF	TGTGCCAGCGGACTAGCGGGGTACAATGAGCAGTTCTTC
13	TRBV15	.	TRBJ1-5	.	CATSRAGTAPQHF	TGTGCCACCAGCAGAGCCGGGACCGCGCCCCAGCATTTT
15	TRBV12-5	.	TRBJ1-1	.	CASALTQGTNTEAFF	TGTGCTAGTGCCCTAACACAGGGAACGAACACTGAAGCTTTCTTT
14	TRBV4-1	few	TRBJ1-4	.	CASSQKRQNEKLFF	TGCGCCAGCAGCCAAAAACGACAGAATGAAAAACTGTTTTTT
18	TRBV12-3/TRBV12-4	few	TRBJ2-3	.	CASSILLPMTEHTDTQYF	TGTGCCAGCAGCATCTTACTCCCCATGACAGAGCACACAGATACGCAGTATTTT
14	TRBV11-2	.	TRBJ1-1	.	CASSFSGPNTEAFF	TGTGCCAGCAGCTTTTCCGGGCCGAACACTGAAGCTTTCTTT
15	TRBV7-8	few	TRBJ2-5	TRBD1	CASSAEGQGPPAQYF	TGTGCCAGCAGCGCCGAGGGACAGGGACCCCCGGCCCAGTACTTC
14	TRBV7-6	.	TRBJ2-7	.	CASSLADSAYEQYF	TGTGCCAGCAGCTTAGCGGACAGTGCCTACGAGCAGTACTTC
16	TRBV6-4	.	TRBJ2-3	TRBD2	CASSTLAGGPSDTQYF	TGTGCCAGCAGTACATTAGCGGGAGGGCCCTCAGATACGCAGTATTTT
16	TRBV7-8	.	TRBJ2-2	.	CASSLEGSPNTGELFF	TGTGCCAGCAGCTTAGAGGGCAGTCCGAACACCGGGGAGCTGTTTTTT
14	TRBV7-9	few	TRBJ2-5	.	CASSLQGPQETQYF	TGTGCCAGCAGCTTACAGGGTCCGCAAGAGACCCAGTACTTC
16	TRBV6-2/TRBV6-3	.	TRBJ2-1	TRBD2	CASSYGAGGPYNEQFF	TGTGCCAGCAGTTACGGGGCGGGGGGGCCCTACAATGAGCAGTTCTTC
11	TRBV20-1	.	TRBJ2-5	.	CSARDLGAQYF	TGCAGTGCTAGAGATCTGGGGGCCCAGTACTTC
15	TRBV10-3	many	TRBJ1-3	.	CAISESMHAGNTIYF	TGTGCCATCAGTGAGTCTATGCACGCGGGAAACACCATATATTTT
14	TRBV7-3	.	TRBJ1-1	.	CASSLTGARTEAFF	TGTGCCAGCAGCTTAACGGGGGCGAGGACTGAAGCTTTCTTT
12	TRBV30	few	TRBJ2-7	.	CALKATAYEQYF	TGTGCCTTGAAGGCAACAGCCTACGAGCAGTACTTC
16	TRBV12-3/TRBV12-4	few	TRBJ2-1	.	CASSFLSERNYNEQFF	TGTGCCAGCAGTTTTCTTTCAGAGCGGAATTACAATGAGCAGTTCTTC
14	TRBV27	many	TRBJ2-7	TRBD1	CASSLGTAIYEQYF	TGTGCCAGCAGTTTGGGGACAGCCATCTACGAGCAGTACTTC
14	TRBV7-2	many	TRBJ1-6	.	CASSLGPIGRSLHF	TGTGCCAGCAGCTTAGGGCCCATAGGGAGGTCCCTCCACTTT
16	TRBV4-1	.	TRBJ1-1	.	CASSQRSTNLNTEAFF	TGCGCCAGCAGCCAAAGATCGACAAATCTGAACACTGAAGCTTTCTTT
13	TRBV7-6	few	TRBJ1-2	.	CASSLGGLYGYTF	TGTGCCAGCAGCTTAGGAGGCCTCTATGGCTACACCTTC
15	TRBV4-2	.	TRBJ2-7	TRBD1	CASSRTGTGSYEQYF	TGTGCCAGCAGCCGAACCGGGACAGGGTCCTACGAGCAGTACTTC
15	TRBV4-3	.	TRBJ2-1	.	CASSQDSYGSNEQFF	TGCGCCAGCAGCCAAGATTCTTATGGAAGCAATGAGCAGTTCTTC
15	TRBV6-6	.	TRBJ1-6	TRBD1	CASGDRGLYNSPLHF	TGTGCCAGCGGGGACAGGGGGCTATATAATTCACCCCTCCACTTT
15	TRBV28	few	TRBJ2-7	TRBD2	CASSLLAGGNNEQYF	TGTGCCAGCAGTTTACTAGCGGGGGGAAATAACGAGCAGTACTTC
13	TRBV3-1	.	TRBJ2-1	.	CASSPLGWDEQFF	TGTGCCAGCAGCCCACTCGGGTGGGATGAGCAGTTCTTC
15	TRBV7-8	.	TRBJ2-1	TRBD2	CATKMTSGKDNEQFF	TGTGCCACAAAAATGACTAGCGGAAAAGACAATGAGCAGTTCTTC
12	TRBV7-8	.	TRBJ2-3	.	CASSPGELRQYF	TGTGCCAGCAGCCCCGGAGAACTTAGGCAGTATTTT
15	TRBV13	few	TRBJ2-7	TRBD2	CASSWTSGSSYEQYF	TGTGCCAGCAGCTGGACTAGCGGGAGCTCCTACGAGCAGTACTTC
15	TRBV6-2/TRBV6-3	few	TRBJ1-1	.	CASRSWESRDTEAFF	TGTGCCAGCCGTTCCTGGGAGAGTCGCGACACTGAAGCTTTCTTT
15	TRBV7-2	.	TRBJ2-7	TRBD2	CASSPGLVQTYEQYF	TGTGCCAGCAGCCCCGGACTAGTCCAGACCTACGAGCAGTACTTC
13	TRBV20-1	.	TRBJ2-7	TRBD1	CSALGQDAYEQYF	TGCAGTGCTCTTGGACAGGACGCCTACGAGCAGTACTTC
16	TRBV6-1	few	TRBJ2-4	.	CASTQRGGLAKNIQYF	TGTGCCAGCACCCAGAGGGGGGGACTAGCCAAAAACATTCAGTACTTC
14	TRBV7-2	.	TRBJ2-7	.	CASSSWGTSYEQYF	TGTGCCAGCAGCTCCTGGGGTACCTCCTACGAGCAGTACTTC
17	TRBV7-3	.	TRBJ2-1	TRBD1	CASSLKRQGVVDNEQFF	TGTGCCAGCAGCTTAAAGAGACAGGGAGTCGTGGACAATGAGCAGTTCTTC
13	TRBV12-3/TRBV12-4	.	TRBJ2-1	TRBD2	CASSPTSAGEQFF	TGTGCCAGCAGCCCGACTAGCGCGGGTGAGCAGTTCTTC
16	TRBV7-2	many	TRBJ2-2	TRBD2	CASRGGLAGGTGELFF	TGTGCCAGCAGGGGAGGACTAGCGGGGGGCACCGGGGAGCTGTTTTTT
14	TRBV27	few	TRBJ2-1	.	CASSLRGSSREQFF	TGTGCCAGCAGTTTACGAGGCAGCTCGAGAGAGCAGTTCTTC
14	TRBV11-2	many	TRBJ2-7	TRBD1	CASSSRDRTYEQYF	TGTGCCAGCAGCTCCCGGGACAGAACTTACGAGCAGTACTTC
14	TRBV5-5	few	TRBJ1-4	.	CASSQGNWDEKLFF	TGTGCCAGCAGCCAGGGGAATTGGGATGAAAAACTGTTTTTT
15	TRBV4-3	.	TRBJ1-4	TRBD1	CASSQSDRVEEKLFF	TGCGCCAGCAGCCAGTCCGACAGGGTTGAGGAAAAACTGTTTTTT
15	TRBV7-2	few	TRBJ2-5	.	CASSFRTEYQETQYF	TGTGCCAGCAGCTTCCGGACAGAGTACCAAGAGACCCAGTACTTC
12	TRBV7-8	few	TRBJ2-1	.	CASSSGLDEQFF	TGTGCCAGCAGCTCGGGCCTGGATGAGCAGTTCTTC